This T cell receptor (beta chain) appears in the sequencing data of a study of glioma-infiltrating T cells after dendritic cell vaccination. Generated by immunoSEQ multiplex PCR, the TCRdb table keeps only in-frame clones and is missing some. The sample records some 78,000 clones, roughly 85% being singletons. The CDR3 covers 15 residues. The V gene end was trimmed by 2 bases and the J gene end by 5 bases; junction bases not matched to a gene: 1. CDR1 is SSHAT and CDR2 is FNYEAQ in the germline V gene (reference sequence). Time point described: after dendritic cell vaccination, including at tumor progression/relapse.

Sequenced material: blood, taken after dendritic cell vaccination. This chain links TRBV7-7 with TRBJ2-2; 11 bases map to TRBD2. This TCR was recovered from a human donor with glioblastoma. The CDR3 DNA is TGTGCCAGCAGCTTATCTAGCGGGAGGACCGGGGAGCTGTTTTTT. It encodes CASSLSSGRTGELFF.